The 8 T cell receptor beta chains below were found in one sample sequenced in a study of T cell responses to AZD1222 COVID-19 vaccine. TCRdb's table, derived via immunoSEQ multiplex PCR, lists solely in-frame clones and lacks some. The sample has around 50,000 clones, around 86% seen once; the top ten hold over 15%. The sequencing used peripheral blood, collected on day 0 of AZD1222 vaccination. These receptors were taken from an adult in good health.

This clone is a singleton in its sample. The V and J genes are TRBV3-1 (or the pseudogene TRBV3-2) and TRBJ1-1; 10 nucleotides line up with TRBD1. The germline CDR1 and CDR2 sequences are LGHDT and YNNKEL (reference sequence). The length of the CDR3 is 17 residues. The trim removed 7 bases at V and 1 base at J, leaving 12 bases unmatched. The chain's CDR3 is CASTPWDRGGQNTEAFF. Written as DNA, the CDR3 is TGTGCCAGCACCCCTTGGGACAGGGGCGGGCAGAACACTGAAGCTTTCTTT.

V usage is TRBV6-6 and J usage is TRBJ2-3; D call uncertain. In germline, CDR1 is MNHNY, CDR2 SVGAGI (reference sequence). Deletions cut 5 bases from V and 2 bases from J, with 11 bases between. The CDR3 totals 14 residues. CDR3 nucleotides: TGTGCCAGCAGTCCGTGGGCATACACAGATACGCAGTATTTT. This codes for CASSPWAYTDTQYF.

This sequence joins TRBV6-1 and TRBJ1-5; D is undetermined. The CDR3 runs 16 residues. Trimming shortened V by 4 bases and J by 2 bases, and 15 bases separated the two germline ends. Germline CDR1 and CDR2: MNHNS and SASEGT. This CDR3 reads CASSVRALVRNQPQHF. The CDR3 DNA reads TGTGCCAGCAGTGTCCGGGCCCTCGTCCGCAATCAGCCCCAGCATTTT.

The V call is TRBV9, the J call TRBJ2-1; D perhaps matches TRBD2 (6 bases). V was trimmed by 3 bases and J by 0 bases, leaving 10 bases between them. CDR1 is SGDLS and CDR2 is YYNGEE in the germline V gene. There are 15 residues in the CDR3. As DNA, the CDR3 is TGTGCCAGCAGCGCGAGCGGGCGCTCCTACAATGAGCAGTTCTTC. This encodes CASSASGRSYNEQFF.

This chain connects TRBV18 to TRBJ2-1, with 8 bases matching TRBD2. The germline gives CDR1 KGHSH, CDR2 LQKENI. V shed 0 bases and J 6 bases; nucleotides not matched to a gene: 22. The CDR3 has 21 residues. In DNA, the CDR3 is TGTGCCAGCTCACCACCTTCCCCCCAGCGGGAGAATAACGGCACCGGCAATGAGCAGTTCTTC. It translates to CASSPPSPQRENNGTGNEQFF.

CDR3 sequence (DNA): TGTGCCAGCAGTCCTCCGGGACTAGGCTACAATGAGCAGTTCTTC. This sequence encodes CASSPPGLGYNEQFF. The chain uses TRBV11-2 and TRBJ2-1; 8 bases are a match to TRBD2. With 6 bases clipped from V and 3 bases from J, the junction kept 7 bases outside the gene matches. This CDR3 has 15 residues. Germline V CDR1 and CDR2: SGHAT, FQNNGV. Full variable domain (remainder filled in from reference TRBV11-2 and TRBJ2-1): EAGVAQSPRYKIIEKRQSVAFWCNPISGHATLYWYQQILGQGPKLLIQFQNNGVVDDSQLPKDRFSAERLKGVDSTLKIQPAKLEDSAVYLCASSPPGLGYNEQFFGPGTRLTVL.

The chain is built from TRBV29-1 and TRBJ2-7; 7 bases line up with TRBD1. The V gene end was trimmed by 5 bases and the J gene end by 1 base; junction bases not matched to a gene: 8. The CDR3 sequence is 14 residues long. Germline V lookup: CDR1 SQVTM, CDR2 ANQGSEA. CDR3 sequence: CSVQSGTVSYEQYF. CDR3 in DNA: TGCAGCGTTCAATCCGGGACAGTTTCCTACGAGCAGTACTTC.

This chain connects TRBV19 to TRBJ2-1; TRBD2 matches 11 bases. CDR1 and CDR2 (germline): LNHDA, SQIVND (reference sequence). The CDR3 loop spans 15 amino acids. The V and J ends lost 3 bases and 2 bases, in that order; junction bases with no gene match: 0. CDR3 sequence: CASSISGRAYNEQFF. The CDR3 region has the DNA TGTGCCAGTAGTATTAGCGGGAGGGCCTACAATGAGCAGTTCTTC.